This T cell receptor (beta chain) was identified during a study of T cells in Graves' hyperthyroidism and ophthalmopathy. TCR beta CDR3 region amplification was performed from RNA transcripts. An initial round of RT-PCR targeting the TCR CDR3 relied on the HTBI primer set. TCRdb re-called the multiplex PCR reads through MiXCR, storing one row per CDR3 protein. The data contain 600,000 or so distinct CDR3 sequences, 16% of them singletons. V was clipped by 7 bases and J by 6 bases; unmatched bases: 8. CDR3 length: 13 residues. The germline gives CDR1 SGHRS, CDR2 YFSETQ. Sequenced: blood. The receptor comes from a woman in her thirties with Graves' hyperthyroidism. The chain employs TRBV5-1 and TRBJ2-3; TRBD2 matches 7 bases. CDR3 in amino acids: CASSTDGGDTQYF. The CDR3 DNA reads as TGCGCCAGCTCCACAGACGGGGGGGATACGCAGTATTTT.